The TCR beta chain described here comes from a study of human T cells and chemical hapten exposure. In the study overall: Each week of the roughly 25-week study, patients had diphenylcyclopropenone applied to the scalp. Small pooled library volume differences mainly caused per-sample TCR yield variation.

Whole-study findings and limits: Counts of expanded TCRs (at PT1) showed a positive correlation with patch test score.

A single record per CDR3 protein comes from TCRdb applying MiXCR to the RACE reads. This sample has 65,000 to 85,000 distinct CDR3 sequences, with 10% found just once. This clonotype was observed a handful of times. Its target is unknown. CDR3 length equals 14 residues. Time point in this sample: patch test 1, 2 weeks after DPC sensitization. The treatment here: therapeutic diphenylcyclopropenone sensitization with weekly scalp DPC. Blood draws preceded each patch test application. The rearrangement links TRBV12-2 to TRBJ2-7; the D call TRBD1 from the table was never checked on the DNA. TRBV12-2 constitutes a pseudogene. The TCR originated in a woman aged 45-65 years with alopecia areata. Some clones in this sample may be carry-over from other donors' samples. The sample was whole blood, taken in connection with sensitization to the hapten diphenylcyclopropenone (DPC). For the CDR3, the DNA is TGTGCAAGTCGCTTAGCGGAGCCCCGTTACGAGCAGTACTTC. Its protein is CASRLAEPRYEQYF.